This T cell receptor beta chain was identified in a study of shared clonotypes between healthy human individuals. Regarding this clone: Its antigen remains unidentified. Different DNA sequences within this sample yield the same CDR3.

Study-level points and caveats: It was observed that 5% to 6.5% of naive CD4 clonotypes were shared across a handful of donors.

There are 13 residues in the CDR3. The V and J ends lost 4 bases and 3 bases, in that order; junction bases with no gene match: 2. The V gene's germline CDR1 is KGHSH and CDR2 LQKENI. Profiling relied on immunoSEQ multiplex PCR, and the TCRdb table lists in-frame clones only, not all of them. The profile shows roughly 2.4 million clones, roughly 95% of them singletons. Sequencing was performed on naive CD4+ T cells sorted from blood. Subset described: CD45RA+ positively selected. This clonotype was sampled from a man between 18 and 35 years old in good health. The chain carries TRBV18 and TRBJ1-1, with 7 bases lining up with TRBD1. The CDR3 here is CASSLTGDTEAFF. CDR3 sequence (DNA): TGTGCCAGCTCACTCACAGGGGACACTGAAGCTTTCTTT.